The source of this TCR beta chain is a study of control samples from healthy donors and cancer patients. Sequenced by immunoSEQ multiplex PCR; TCRdb stores in-frame clones only, minus some. The repertoire includes 8,500 to 11,000 clones, roughly 93% of them detected once, and around 23% sits in the top ten. The CDR3 has 14 residues. Germline assignment: CDR1 MGHRA and CDR2 YSYEKL. With 3 bases clipped from V and 8 bases from J, the junction kept 6 bases outside the gene matches. Sequenced input: PBMCs. This sequence was found in a man between 60 and 75 years old with colorectal cancer. This sequence joins TRBV4-1 and TRBJ1-4, with 7 bases matching TRBD1. The CDR3 nucleotides are TGCGCCAGCAGCCAGACAGGGTGGCGGGAAAAACTGTTTTTT. It codes for CASSQTGWREKLFF.